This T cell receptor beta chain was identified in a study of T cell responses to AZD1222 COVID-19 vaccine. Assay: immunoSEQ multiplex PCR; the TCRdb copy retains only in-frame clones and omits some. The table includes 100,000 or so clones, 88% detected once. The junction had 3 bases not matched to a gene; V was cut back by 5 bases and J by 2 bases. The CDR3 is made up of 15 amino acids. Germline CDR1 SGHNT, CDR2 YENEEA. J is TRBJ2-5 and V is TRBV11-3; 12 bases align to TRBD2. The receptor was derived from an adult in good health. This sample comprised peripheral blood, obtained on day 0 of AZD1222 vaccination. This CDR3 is CASSLGTSGQETQYF. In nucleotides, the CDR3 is TGTGCCAGCAGCCTCGGGACTAGCGGGCAAGAGACCCAGTACTTC.